Following are 13 T cell receptor beta chains from one sample sequenced in a study of blood T cell repertoires in COVID-19. The table came from immunoSEQ multiplex PCR; TCRdb's copy has only in-frame clones and leaves some out. This sample has around 320,000 clones, with about 91% found just once. Sequencing was performed on peripheral blood. These receptors originate from a woman aged 25 to 39 who had recovered from COVID-19.

The rearrangement uses TRBV6-5 and TRBJ1-2, with D perhaps TRBD1 (6 bases). The V and J ends lost 2 bases and 8 bases respectively, with 18 bases between them. This CDR3 region has 15 residues. Germline loops: CDR1 MNHEY, CDR2 SVGAGI. The CDR3 sequence: CASSYAGQPLRGYTF. The DNA for the CDR3 is TGTGCCAGCAGTTACGCCGGACAGCCTCTGAGGGGCTACACCTTC.

The CDR3 bases are TGTGCCAGCAGCCCTGGACAGGGTATCACCGGGGAGCTGTTTTTT. Translating gives CASSPGQGITGELFF. The chain is built from TRBV5-4 and TRBJ2-2, with 8 bases fitting TRBD1. The CDR3 extends over 15 amino acids. Germline V gene lookup returns CDR1 SGHNT and CDR2 YYREEE (reference sequence). V shed 4 bases and J 4 bases; nucleotides not matched to a gene: 6.

This clone was detected only a few times. The V and J genes are TRBV29-1 and TRBJ2-5; unclear D gene. The germline V and J ends were trimmed by 1 base and 5 bases, with 14 bases remaining between them. Germline CDR1 reads SQVTM; CDR2 reads ANQGSEA. The length of the CDR3 is 14 residues. The CDR3 protein is CSVEGSTLGETQYF. The CDR3 DNA follows: TGCAGCGTTGAAGGGAGCACCCTCGGCGAGACCCAGTACTTC.

This chain links TRBV7-3 with TRBJ2-2, with TRBD1 matching 10 bases. V lost 1 base, J lost 7 bases, and 6 bases stayed unmatched. CDR1 and CDR2 from the germline V gene are SGHTA and FQGTGA. The length of the CDR3 is 16 residues. Written as DNA, the CDR3 is TGTGCCAGCAGCTTAATGACAGGGGGCGCCCACGGGGAGCTGTTTTTT. Its translation: CASSLMTGGAHGELFF.

The chain carries TRBV7-3 and TRBJ2-5, with D tentatively TRBD2 (6 bases). The CDR3 consists of 14 residues. V shed 4 bases and J shed 4 bases, with 13 bases lying between them. Germline CDR1 and CDR2: SGHTA and FQGTGA. The CDR3 loop is CASSSGLSGETQYF. The CDR3 DNA is TGTGCCAGCAGCTCCGGACTATCGGGAGAGACCCAGTACTTC.

J is TRBJ1-2 and V is TRBV12-3 or TRBV12-4; no clear D gene. CDR3 size: 12 residues. The germline V and J ends were trimmed by 7 bases and 4 bases, with 10 bases remaining between them. The CDR3 DNA follows: TGTGCCAGCACCCAGCGGGGCTATGGCTACACCTTC. It encodes CASTQRGYGYTF.

The chain combines TRBV6-2 or TRBV6-3 with TRBJ2-5; D is uncertain. V lost 2 bases, J lost 0 bases, and 7 bases lay in between. The CDR3 totals 14 residues. CDR1 is MNHEY and CDR2 is SVGEGT in the germline V gene. In DNA, the CDR3 is TGTGCCAGCAGTTACGGAGAGTACCAAGAGACCCAGTACTTC. It encodes CASSYGEYQETQYF.

The chain carries TRBV30 and TRBJ2-7, with D tentatively TRBD2 (7 bases). V lost 3 bases and J lost 8, with 17 bases in between. There are 13 residues in the CDR3. From germline, CDR1 is GTSNPN and CDR2 SVGIG (reference sequence). The chain's CDR3 is CAWSGGQGVQQYF. The CDR3 coding sequence is TGTGCCTGGAGCGGGGGGCAGGGCGTCCAGCAGTACTTC.

This clone was seen only once. V is TRBV6-6 and J is TRBJ1-1, with D unclear. Trimming cost V 6 bases and J 2 bases, with 4 bases left between them. The CDR3 loop spans 11 amino acids. Per the germline V gene, CDR1 is MNHNY and CDR2 is SVGAGI (reference sequence). CDR3 protein: CASSPNTEAFF. DNA of the CDR3: TGTGCCAGCAGCCCAAACACTGAAGCTTTCTTT.

The chain combines TRBV19 with TRBJ2-2; 9 nucleotides align to TRBD1. The CDR3 has 15 residues. From germline, CDR1 is LNHDA and CDR2 SQIVND (reference sequence). V trimming: 10 bases; J trimming: 6 bases; junction bases outside the gene matches: 12. CDR3 nucleotides: TGTGCCACCACCTTCCCGGGACAGGGTCCCGGGGAGCTGTTTTTT. Translation gives CATTFPGQGPGELFF.

This rearrangement joins TRBV20-1 to TRBJ1-6, with TRBD1 identical over 7 bases. Trimming took 3 bases from V and 6 from J; bases not matched to a gene: 8. CDR1 is DFQATT and CDR2 is SNEGSKA in the germline V gene (reference sequence). The CDR3 spans 15 residues. CDR3 in amino acids: CSASSQGMSNSPLHF. In DNA, the CDR3 is TGCAGTGCTAGTTCACAGGGGATGTCTAATTCACCCCTCCACTTT.

The rearrangement links TRBV30 to TRBJ1-6, with TRBD1 matching over 8 bases. The CDR3 has 14 residues. Germline values: CDR1 GTSNPN, CDR2 SVGIG (reference sequence). The ends lost 1 base at V and 7 bases at J; junction bases unmatched: 3. The CDR3 DNA reads as TGTGCCTGGAGTGAAAGACAGGGGAATTCACCCCTCCACTTT. Encoded protein: CAWSERQGNSPLHF.

J is TRBJ2-7 and V is TRBV7-2; TRBD1 matches at 9 bases. The V segment lost 5 bases and the J segment 2 bases; nucleotides outside the gene matches: 7. The CDR3 covers 15 residues. CDR1 SGHTA and CDR2 FQGNSA come from the germline V gene. CDR3 protein: CASSQGQGLPYEQYF. For the CDR3, the DNA is TGTGCCAGCAGCCAGGGACAGGGACTCCCCTACGAGCAGTACTTC. The full variable domain, with the rest looked up from reference TRBV7-2 and TRBJ2-7, is GAGVSQSPSNKVTEKGKDVELRCDPISGHTALYWYRQSLGQGLEFLIYFQGNSAPDKSGLPSDRFSAERTGGSVSTLTIQRTQQEDSAVYLCASSQGQGLPYEQYFGPGTRLTVT.